Reported below is one T cell receptor beta chain. As yet, its antigen is unknown. These data are taken from a study of cytomegalovirus exposure and HLA in healthy donors. Study-wide results and caveats: For TCR beta chains, V- and J-gene trimming was later linked to a missense DCLRE1C variant.

Germline loops: CDR1 SGHRS, CDR2 YFSETQ. V shed 3 bases and J shed 3 bases, with 17 bases lying between them. This CDR3 comprises 16 residues. The PCR ran on 60 Vbeta and 13 Jbeta primers. Repertoires were generated with immunoSEQ multiplex PCR, while TCRdb's copy carries only in-frame clones and drops some. This table has some 240,000 clones, 92% appearing once. This TCR was sampled from a girl between 2 and 10 years old in good health and CMV-seronegative. V and J are TRBV5-1 and TRBJ2-3, with D tentatively TRBD1 (5 bases). What was sequenced was PBMCs. Here the CDR3 reads CASSSRGALGTDTQYF. CDR3 in DNA: TGCGCCAGCAGCTCCCGTGGGGCCCTAGGGACAGATACGCAGTATTTT.